A single sample gave rise to the 11 T cell receptor beta chains below, sequenced in a study of blood T cell repertoires in COVID-19. Clones were sequenced by immunoSEQ multiplex PCR, and TCRdb holds only the in-frame ones, with some missing. The profile shows about 26,000 clones, 82% of them singletons. Sequences were obtained from peripheral blood. Receptors originate from a human donor in a cohort sampled during active COVID-19.

The V call is TRBV10-3, the J call TRBJ2-3; the match to TRBD1 covers 9 bases. V lost 8 bases to trimming and J lost 4 bases; unmatched junction nucleotides: 7. The CDR3 consists of 14 residues. Germline CDR1 reads ENHRY; CDR2 reads SYGVKD. This CDR3 is CAIGRDRVADTQYF. CDR3 in DNA: TGTGCCATCGGCCGGGACAGGGTCGCAGATACGCAGTATTTT.

The chain combines TRBV12-5 with TRBJ2-7; no reliable D call. Germline CDR1 and CDR2: LGHNT and FRNRAP. Trimming pared 0 bases from V and 5 bases from J, leaving 5 bases between. The CDR3 loop spans 12 amino acids. The CDR3 sequence: CASGLVFDEQYF. For the CDR3, the DNA is TGTGCTAGTGGTTTGGTATTCGACGAGCAGTACTTC.

V gene TRBV20-1 combines with J gene TRBJ1-5; 10 positions match TRBD1. V gave up 3 bases and J gave up 5 bases; unmatched junction bases: 4. The germline gives CDR1 DFQATT, CDR2 SNEGSKA (reference sequence). This CDR3 is 14 amino acids long. The CDR3 nucleotides are TGCAGTGCTAGTCAGGGACAGGGGTATCAGCCCCAGCATTTT. Protein sequence: CSASQGQGYQPQHF.

This clone has just a few counts. The chain uses TRBV3-1 (or the pseudogene TRBV3-2) and TRBJ1-1; D not certain. The CDR3 runs 15 residues. The ends were cut back, 1 base at V and 4 bases at J, with 13 bases in the middle. Germline V gene data show CDR1 as LGHDT and CDR2 as YNNKEL (reference sequence). The CDR3 DNA follows: TGTGCCAGCAGCCAAGTCCCCAGGTTGAGCACTGAAGCTTTCTTT. Translating it yields CASSQVPRLSTEAFF.

The chain has TRBV5-1 and TRBJ1-3, with 8 bases identical to TRBD1. This CDR3 contains 17 residues. Germline V gives CDR1 SGHRS, CDR2 YFSETQ. V gave up 4 bases and J gave up 0 bases; unmatched junction bases: 9. CDR3 region: CASSVGQGINSGNTIYF. In nucleotides, the CDR3 is TGCGCCAGCAGCGTAGGACAGGGAATCAACTCTGGAAACACCATATATTTT.

The chain couples TRBV11-2 to TRBJ2-1; possible D gene TRBD1, 7 bases. The CDR3 runs to 13 residues. Trimming removed 10 bases from V and 5 bases from J, with 15 bases in between. Germline CDR1 reads SGHAT; CDR2 reads FQNNGV. The chain's CDR3 is CAISGGTHNEQFF. The CDR3 DNA sequence: TGTGCCATCTCAGGGGGGACCCACAATGAGCAGTTCTTC.

The J gene is TRBJ2-1, the V gene TRBV6-2 or TRBV6-3; the D gene is possibly TRBD2 (7 bases). Trimming cost V 6 bases and J 8 bases, with 20 bases left between them. The germline gives CDR1 MNHEY, CDR2 SVGEGT. This CDR3 has 15 residues. The CDR3 nucleotides read TGTGCCAGCAGCCCTCGGGCAGGGGAGGGGTATGAGCAGTTCTTC. It translates to CASSPRAGEGYEQFF.

The chain links TRBV9 to TRBJ1-2, with 10 bases aligning to TRBD1. Germline CDR1 and CDR2: SGDLS and YYNGEE. V dropped 0 bases and J dropped 4; count of bases not matched to a gene: 6. This CDR3 contains 16 residues. CDR3 in amino acids: CASSVEGQGRSYGYTF. Here the CDR3 DNA reads TGTGCCAGCAGCGTAGAGGGACAGGGGAGATCCTATGGCTACACCTTC.

The chain employs TRBV6-5 and TRBJ1-6; TRBD1 matches 9 bases. CDR1 and CDR2 (germline): MNHEY, SVGAGI. Losses at the gene ends were 6 bases for V and 7 bases for J; bases not matched to a gene: 7. The CDR3 has 15 amino acids. This CDR3 is CASRSPDRGNSPLHF. The CDR3 bases are TGTGCCAGCAGGTCTCCCGACAGGGGGAATTCACCCCTCCACTTT.

This clone was found a few times. This rearrangement joins TRBV4-3 to TRBJ1-5; D remains unclear. Per the germline V gene, CDR1 is LGHNA and CDR2 is YSLEER. Between the trimmed V and J ends, which lost 0 bases and 1 base, there was a span of 4 bases. The CDR3 is 14 residues long. CDR3 sequence: CASSQESSNQPQHF. The CDR3 DNA sequence: TGCGCCAGCAGCCAAGAGTCAAGCAATCAGCCCCAGCATTTT.

The CDR3 loop reads CASSLSVLGQGRNEQYF. CDR3 nucleotides: TGTGCCAGCAGTTTATCGGTCCTAGGACAGGGGAGGAACGAGCAGTACTTC. The V and J genes are TRBV5-6 and TRBJ2-7; 9 bases align to TRBD1. The CDR3 is 17 residues long. J gave up 5 bases and V 5 bases, and 17 bases lay outside the gene matches. Germline lookup yields CDR1 SGHDT and CDR2 YYEEEE.